The rows below give T cell receptor beta chains drawn from one sample of a study of response to subunit inactivated influenza vaccine. TCRdb fed the RT-PCR reads into MiXCR, producing one record per CDR3 protein. The data show about 180,000 distinct CDR3 sequences, roughly 10% seen once. Material: CD8+ T cells sorted from PBMCs, obtained 23 to 25 months after vaccination. The receptors shown here come from a man aged 50-75 years who received an inactivated influenza vaccine. Each CDR3 is given with its conserved first and last residue. A D gene is named only where the DNA matches it firmly. Rows may omit the clone size; those that give it use once, few, many or a size class.

D gene	CDR3 length	clone size	J gene	V gene	CDR3 DNA	CDR3 protein
.	14	.	TRBJ1-3	TRBV7-9	TGTGCCAGCAGCTTCTGGGACTTAGGAAACACCATATATTTT	CASSFWDLGNTIYF
TRBD2	19	few	TRBJ2-1	TRBV5-1	TGCGCCAGCAGCTTGGTCGGACTAGCGGGAGAGAGCTCCTACAATGAGCAGTTCTTC	CASSLVGLAGESSYNEQFF
.	15	few	TRBJ2-2	TRBV6-5	TGTGCCAGCAGTTACGGGACACCGAACACCGGGGAGCTGTTTTTT	CASSYGTPNTGELFF
TRBD1	14	many	TRBJ1-1	TRBV29-1	TGCAGCGACCGGACAGGGGGCCGCGACACTGAAGCTTTCTTT	CSDRTGGRDTEAFF
.	13	few	TRBJ1-6	TRBV7-8	TGTGCCAGCAGCCCGGGGGCCCTACCACCCCTCCACTTT	CASSPGALPPLHF
.	13	.	TRBJ1-3	TRBV9	TGTGCCAGCAGCGGCGGGACGGGGGGCCCCATATATTTT	CASSGGTGGPIYF
TRBD2	16	.	TRBJ2-4	TRBV28	TGTGCCAGCAGTTTAGTTAGCGGGGGGTCCAAAAACATTCAGTACTTC	CASSLVSGGSKNIQYF
.	14	.	TRBJ2-2	TRBV19	TGTGCCAGTAGTCCCGACACGGGCGGGGGGGAGCTGTTTTTT	CASSPDTGGGELFF
.	12	many	TRBJ2-7	TRBV29-1	TGCAGCGTACCGGGGAGCTCCTACGAGCAGTACTTC	CSVPGSSYEQYF
TRBD1	17	many	TRBJ2-1	TRBV20-1	TGCAGTGCTAGAGATTTGGCCGGGGACAGCTCCTACAATGAGCAGTTCTTC	CSARDLAGDSSYNEQFF
.	12	many	TRBJ1-1	TRBV6-6	TGTGCCAGCGTGGGTTTAGGGACTGAAGCTTTCTTT	CASVGLGTEAFF
.	14	few	TRBJ2-7	TRBV11-2	TGTGCCAGCAGCTTTGGTGGCAGCCCCTACGAGCAGTACTTC	CASSFGGSPYEQYF